This entry lists 22 T cell receptor beta chains sequenced from one sample in a study of spatial heterogeneity in lung cancer (dated by TCRdb to the late 2010s). Receptor libraries were prepared by 5' RACE. TCRdb lists the instrument as NextSeq 500. The public reads were quality trimmed at Q25 with fastp and then assembled into clones with MiXCR by TCRdb, keeping productive beta chains. All rows with the same CDR3 protein become a single entry with the most common DNA and genes. This sample holds around 60,000 distinct CDR3 sequences; roughly 8% were observed only once. In total, the top ten clones hold approximately 16% of the sample. The meaning of the sample's time point label: sample taken at primary tumor resection. For TCR sequencing, whole RNA was extracted from tumor and nontumor lung tissue, or from cryopreserved PBMC samples, and no cell sorting was done. The sequencing used PBMCs, collected at surgery. Receptor source: a female donor with early-stage non-small cell lung cancer.

Worth noting for this clonotype: Because the CDR3 is missing its conserved closing phenylalanine or tryptophan, this is likely a read error. This chain joins TRBV20-1 and TRBJ2-5; 16 bases line up with TRBD2. This CDR3 is 16 amino acids long. From germline, CDR1 is DFQATT and CDR2 SNEGSKA (reference sequence). V lost 6 bases, J lost 1 base, and 5 bases stayed unmatched. The CDR3 loop reads CSATGTSGGAQETQYS. DNA for the CDR3: TGCAGTGCGACCGGGACTAGCGGGGGGGCCCAAGAGACCCAGTACTCC.

This clonotype was found a few times. V usage is TRBV27 and J usage is TRBJ2-4, with a tentative D call TRBD2 (6 bases). This CDR3 region has 14 residues. CDR1 and CDR2 (germline): MNHEY, SMNVEV (reference sequence). V dropped 9 bases and J dropped 1 base, with 13 bases sitting between them. The CDR3 sequence is CASGSREAKNIQYF. The CDR3 nucleotides read TGTGCCAGTGGTTCCCGGGAGGCCAAAAACATTCAGTACTTC.

This chain joins TRBV20-1 and TRBJ2-1; 16 nucleotides agree with TRBD2. V was clipped by 4 bases and J by 9 bases; unmatched bases: 12. Looked up from germline, CDR1 is DFQATT and CDR2 is SNEGSKA (reference sequence). The CDR3 covers 17 residues. Here the CDR3 DNA reads TGCAGTGCTAAACCTCCGGGACTAGCGGGAGGGGGTGGTGAGCAGTTCTTC. It encodes CSAKPPGLAGGGGEQFF.

This clonotype was observed many times. This chain links TRBV5-1 with TRBJ2-3; D may match TRBD1 or TRBD2 (6 bases each). The CDR3 loop spans 16 amino acids. Trimming took off 4 bases at V and 0 bases at J, with 15 bases between the two ends. Germline CDR1 SGHRS, CDR2 YFSETQ. CDR3 nucleotides: TGCGCCAGCAGCAGAGATCAGGGGACTAGCACAGATACGCAGTATTTT. This gives the protein CASSRDQGTSTDTQYF.

This clonotype was seen a handful of times. The missing conserved phenylalanine or tryptophan at the end of this CDR3 makes a read error likely. No DNA is shown, since the ends of the CDR3 on it are uncertain; the CDR3 is the one TCRdb lists. V gene TRBV11-2 combines with J gene TRBJ2-2. The germline V gene encodes CDR1 SGHAT and CDR2 FQNNGV. The CDR3 has 8 residues if both end residues are counted. This CDR3 reads CASSPKGK.

This clonotype came up a few times. The chain is built from TRBV13 and TRBJ2-6; D uncertain. Trimming left V 3 bases short and J 4 bases short, with 7 bases between. The CDR3 runs to 14 residues. Per the germline V gene, CDR1 is PRHDT and CDR2 is FYEKMQ (reference sequence). The CDR3 DNA follows: TGTGCCAGCAGCTTTGGAAGCGGGGCCAACGTCCTGACTTTC. Translated: CASSFGSGANVLTF.

A few counts support this clonotype. This sequence joins TRBV3-1 and TRBJ2-3, with a tentative D call TRBD2 (5 bases). Trimming took off 1 base at V and 3 bases at J, with 8 bases between the two ends. Germline CDR1 and CDR2: LGHDT and YNNKEL (reference sequence). The CDR3 loop spans 14 amino acids. The chain's CDR3 is CASSQGPGTDTQYF. The DNA of the CDR3 is TGTGCCAGCAGCCAAGGCCCGGGGACAGATACGCAGTATTTT.

The chain has TRBV29-1 and TRBJ2-2; D gene uncertain. The CDR3 totals 15 residues. Germline assignment: CDR1 SQVTM and CDR2 ANQGSEA. V lost 5 bases and J 0 bases, leaving 13 bases between the germline ends. CDR3 sequence: CSVPSLASNTGELFF. CDR3 in DNA: TGCAGCGTTCCTTCTCTGGCCTCGAACACCGGGGAGCTGTTTTTT.

This clonotype was detected ten times or more. The chain is built from TRBV27 and TRBJ2-7; 7 bases align to TRBD2. V was clipped by 4 bases and J by 3 bases; unmatched bases: 3. This CDR3 is built from 13 residues. Per germline, CDR1 MNHEY and CDR2 SMNVEV (reference sequence). The CDR3 DNA reads TGTGCCAGCAGTTCATCGGGGGGCTACGAGCAGTACGTC. It translates to CASSSSGGYEQYV.

This clonotype has only a few counts. The chain carries TRBV23-1 and TRBJ1-5; 7 nucleotides line up with TRBD1. TRBV23-1 is noted as an ORF with a role that remains uncertain. V gave up 8 bases and J gave up 5 bases; unmatched junction bases: 9. The CDR3 sequence is 14 residues long. CDR3 in DNA: TGCGCCAGCGGGAGGGCAGGGGGGCATCAGCCCCAGCATTTT. Protein product: CASGRAGGHQPQHF.

This clonotype was counted ten times or more. CDR3 in amino acids: CASSPPALAGASYEQYV. CDR3 nucleotide sequence: TGTGCCAGCAGTCCCCCCGCCCTAGCGGGGGCCTCCTACGAGCAGTACGTC. The V and J genes are TRBV6-7 and TRBJ2-7; 10 positions match TRBD2. TRBV6-7 is an open reading frame, and its role is uncertain. CDR3 length: 17 residues. The ends lost 5 bases at V and 0 bases at J; junction bases unmatched: 10.

Ten or more counts support this clonotype. This CDR3 is CASSQEATGGFNEQFF. The CDR3 region has the DNA TGCGCCAGCAGCCAAGAAGCGACAGGGGGCTTCAATGAGCAGTTCTTC. V and J are TRBV4-1 and TRBJ2-1, with 10 bases matching TRBD1. Germline values: CDR1 MGHRA, CDR2 YSYEKL. This CDR3 is 16 amino acids long. The J segment lost 6 bases and the V segment lost 0 bases, leaving 5 bases of the junction unmatched.

A few counts support this clonotype. This chain joins TRBV12-3 or TRBV12-4 and TRBJ2-1; TRBD2 is a possible D gene (6 bases). This CDR3 region has 13 residues. V lost 5 bases and J 5 bases, leaving 10 bases between the germline ends. The CDR3 nucleotides read TGTGCCAGCAGTCGGGAGCGGCACAATGAGCAGTTCTTC. This translates into CASSRERHNEQFF.

This chain connects TRBV20-1 to TRBJ2-5, with 10 bases fitting TRBD2. Germline V gives CDR1 DFQATT, CDR2 SNEGSKA (reference sequence). J was trimmed by 1 base and V by 5 bases; bases with no gene match: 10. The CDR3 spans 16 residues. The DNA of the CDR3 is TGCAGTGCTGGGCGGGCTAGCGGGAGACTCCAAGAGACCCAGTACTTC. Its protein is CSAGRASGRLQETQYF.

This clonotype has more than one count but fewer than ten. The V call is TRBV18, the J call TRBJ1-5; no clear D gene. V was clipped by 4 bases and J by 3 bases, with 10 bases between them. Germline V gene data show CDR1 as KGHSH and CDR2 as LQKENI. The CDR3 totals 14 residues. The CDR3: CASSQAGPNQPQHF. The CDR3 DNA reads TGTGCCAGCTCACAGGCAGGCCCCAATCAGCCCCAGCATTTT.

This clonotype was counted many times. V and J are TRBV7-9 and TRBJ2-1; weak D call: TRBD2 (6 bases). V lost 11 bases, J lost 3 bases, and 11 bases lay in between. Per germline, CDR1 SEHNR and CDR2 FQNEAQ (reference sequence). The CDR3 runs 12 residues. The CDR3 DNA is TGTGCCGGGGGGAGGTTCTACAATGAGCAGTTCTTC. Encoded protein: CAGGRFYNEQFF.

This clonotype has a count of ten or more. The chain is built from TRBV24-1 and TRBJ2-2; 8 bases are a match to TRBD2. Germline assignment: CDR1 KGHDR and CDR2 SFDVKD. The CDR3 covers 15 residues. V dropped 1 base and J dropped 6; count of bases not matched to a gene: 3. The DNA for the CDR3 is TGTGCCACCAGTGATTTAGCGGGGGAGGCCGGGGAGCTGTTTTTT. It yields the protein CATSDLAGEAGELFF.

J is TRBJ2-6 and V is TRBV28; possible D gene TRBD1, 7 bases. This CDR3 has 21 amino acids. Trimming took 4 bases from V and 0 from J, leaving 25 bases between them. CDR1 MDHEN and CDR2 SYDVKM come from the germline V gene. CDR3 amino acids: CASSSPSRTKGALSGANVLTF. CDR3 nucleotide sequence: TGTGCCAGCAGTTCCCCAAGTAGGACTAAGGGGGCTCTCTCTGGGGCCAACGTCCTGACTTTC.

The chain recombines TRBV24-1 with TRBJ1-5; 7 bases are a match to TRBD1. This CDR3 is 14 amino acids long. Per germline, CDR1 KGHDR and CDR2 SFDVKD. V was pared by 3 bases and J by 7 bases, with 5 bases of the junction left unmatched. The CDR3 DNA follows: TGTGCCACCAGTGATGGACAGGCCAGACAGCCCCAGCATTTT. Protein sequence: CATSDGQARQPQHF.

The gene calls are TRBV9 and TRBJ2-1; the D gene is possibly TRBD1 (5 bases). Trimming took 0 bases from V and 2 from J, leaving 12 bases between them. The CDR3 loop spans 16 amino acids. Germline V gene lookup returns CDR1 SGDLS and CDR2 YYNGEE. The CDR3 is CASSVGNRSPYNEQFF. As DNA, the CDR3 is TGTGCCAGCAGCGTAGGAAACAGGTCACCCTACAATGAGCAGTTCTTC.

The chain uses TRBV20-1 and TRBJ1-1; D may be TRBD1 (6 bases). Deletions cut 3 bases from V and 4 bases from J, with 9 bases between. Germline loops: CDR1 DFQATT, CDR2 SNEGSKA (reference sequence). The CDR3 length is 12 residues. The CDR3 loop is CSASGTITEAFF. The CDR3, as DNA: TGCAGTGCTAGCGGGACAATCACTGAAGCTTTCTTT.

This rearrangement joins TRBV2 to TRBJ1-1, with D possibly being TRBD1 (6 bases). The V end lost 6 bases, the J end lost 8 bases, and 13 bases lay between the germline ends. The CDR3 loop spans 12 amino acids. Germline-derived CDR1 and CDR2 are SNHLY and FYNNEI. The CDR3 sequence: CASSWTGQEAFF. In DNA form, the CDR3 reads TGTGCCAGCAGCTGGACGGGACAAGAAGCTTTCTTT.